The 3 T cell receptor beta chains in this list originate from one sample, sequenced in a study of cytomegalovirus exposure and HLA in healthy donors. The PCR employed 60 Vbeta primers together with 13 Jbeta primers. Some clones are missing from TCRdb's copy, which holds only in-frame ones; the method was immunoSEQ multiplex PCR. The sample has under 55,000 clones; around 70% are singletons. Sequenced sample: PBMCs. The receptors were gathered from a woman in her forties or fifties in good health and CMV-seronegative.

The J gene is TRBJ1-1, the V gene TRBV6-5; D is perhaps TRBD1 (5 bases). Germline V lookup: CDR1 MNHEY, CDR2 SVGAGI. Trimming shortened V by 6 bases and J by 1 base, and 9 bases separated the two germline ends. The CDR3 runs to 13 residues. Here the CDR3 reads CASRSGGNTEAFF. The CDR3 coding sequence is TGTGCCAGCAGGTCCGGGGGGAACACTGAAGCTTTCTTT.

The V call is TRBV6-6, the J call TRBJ2-2, with D perhaps TRBD1 (5 bases). This CDR3 has 14 amino acids. In germline, CDR1 is MNHNY, CDR2 SVGAGI (reference sequence). Trimming removed 4 bases at V and 4 bases at J, with 10 bases between. In nucleotides, the CDR3 is TGTGCCAGCAGTTTAACAGGACCCACCGGGGAGCTGTTTTTT. Translated: CASSLTGPTGELFF.

This CDR3 is CASTPRGYNSPLHF. The CDR3 DNA reads TGTGCCAGCACTCCCAGGGGCTATAATTCACCCCTCCACTTT. The chain recombines TRBV6-5 with TRBJ1-6, with D possibly being TRBD1 (6 bases). CDR3 length: 14 amino acids. The germline V gene encodes CDR1 MNHEY and CDR2 SVGAGI. V gave up 7 bases and J gave up 3 bases, with 10 bases separating them.